The 9 T cell receptor beta chains presented below share a single source sample, sequenced in a study of blood T cell repertoires in COVID-19. Profiling relied on immunoSEQ multiplex PCR, and the TCRdb table lists in-frame clones only, not all of them. The repertoire includes about 45,000 clones, around 79% of them detected once, and around an eighth sits in the top ten. Sequencing was carried out using peripheral blood. The receptors come from a human donor in a cohort sampled during active COVID-19.

The gene calls are TRBV19 and TRBJ2-1; 7 nucleotides agree with TRBD1. This CDR3 is built from 16 residues. Trimming at V came to 0 bases and at J to 4 bases, leaving 6 bases not matched to a gene. Per germline, CDR1 LNHDA and CDR2 SQIVND (reference sequence). DNA of the CDR3: TGTGCCAGTAGTATAGATTTAGGGACAGAATACAATGAGCAGTTCTTC. Protein sequence: CASSIDLGTEYNEQFF. Full variable domain (missing parts from reference TRBV19 and TRBJ2-1): DGGITQSPKYLFRKEGQNVTLSCEQNLNHDAMYWYRQDPGQGLRLIYYSQIVNDFQKGDIAEGYSVSREKKESFPLTVTSAQKNPTAFYLCASSIDLGTEYNEQFFGPGTRLTVL.

In its sample, this clone was seen a few times. The chain has TRBV7-2 and TRBJ1-4, with D maybe TRBD1 (5 bases). V lost 5 bases and J lost 8, with 15 bases in between. Germline-derived CDR1 and CDR2 are SGHTA and FQGNSA. The CDR3 length is 14 residues. DNA of the CDR3: TGTGCCAGCAGCCCCCGATGGGGGGGGGAAAAACTGTTTTTT. Its translation is CASSPRWGGEKLFF.

The chain has TRBV6-5 and TRBJ2-7; 7 bases are a match to TRBD2. With 5 bases clipped from V and 4 bases from J, the junction kept 8 bases outside the gene matches. CDR3 length: 14 amino acids. The germline gives CDR1 MNHEY, CDR2 SVGAGI. The CDR3: CASSPGLEVYEQYF. CDR3 nucleotides: TGTGCCAGCAGTCCCGGACTAGAAGTGTACGAGCAGTACTTC.

The rearrangement uses TRBV2 and TRBJ1-5, with D unclear. The germline V gene encodes CDR1 SNHLY and CDR2 FYNNEI. The CDR3 runs 14 residues. V lost 6 bases and J 3 bases, leaving 12 bases between the germline ends. CDR3 coding DNA: TGTGCCAGCAGCATCGACGGGGACAATCAGCCCCAGCATTTT. Translating it yields CASSIDGDNQPQHF.

J is TRBJ2-7 and V is TRBV2, with a tentative D call TRBD2 (5 bases). In germline, CDR1 is SNHLY, CDR2 FYNNEI. Trimming left V 2 bases short and J 6 bases short, with 11 bases between. This CDR3 comprises 13 residues. CDR3 nucleotide sequence: TGTGCCAGCAGTGAAAGGCTAGCAGGCGAGCAGTACTTC. It yields the protein CASSERLAGEQYF.

J is TRBJ2-3 and V is TRBV6-5; weak D call: TRBD2 (5 bases). CDR3 length: 16 amino acids. Trimming took 0 bases from V and 5 from J, leaving 15 bases between them. The germline gives CDR1 MNHEY, CDR2 SVGAGI. The DNA of the CDR3 is TGTGCCAGCAGTTACTCGAGGTCGGGGATTAGAGATACGCAGTATTTT. Translated, it gives CASSYSRSGIRDTQYF.

The chain couples TRBV25-1 to TRBJ1-6, with D uncertain. The CDR3 contains 13 residues. Trimming left V 5 bases short and J 9 bases short, with 11 bases between. Looked up from germline, CDR1 is MGHDK and CDR2 is SYGVNS. This chain's CDR3 is CASSRERFSPLHF. CDR3 DNA sequence: TGTGCCAGCAGTCGGGAAAGGTTTTCACCCCTCCACTTT.

The J gene is TRBJ2-2, the V gene TRBV11-2, with D unclear. The length of the CDR3 is 15 residues. V was pared by 0 bases and J by 7 bases, with 12 bases between. Looked up from germline, CDR1 is SGHAT and CDR2 is FQNNGV. This chain's CDR3 is CASSLDALSDGELFF. DNA for the CDR3: TGTGCCAGCAGCTTAGATGCCTTATCAGACGGGGAGCTGTTTTTT.

This clone showed up just once. The chain carries TRBV5-1 and TRBJ1-1, with unresolved D. CDR1 and CDR2 (germline): SGHRS, YFSETQ. V was cut by 4 bases and J by 4 bases, with 17 bases left in between. The CDR3 extends over 15 amino acids. CDR3 loop: CASSNVGPGSTEAFF. DNA for the CDR3: TGCGCCAGCAGCAACGTGGGTCCGGGGAGCACTGAAGCTTTCTTT. Full variable domain (missing parts from reference TRBV5-1 and TRBJ1-1): KAGVTQTPRYLIKTRGQQVTLSCSPISGHRSVSWYQQTPGQGLQFLFEYFSETQRNKGNFPGRFSGRQFSNSRSEMNVSTLELGDSALYLCASSNVGPGSTEAFFGQGTRLTVV.